Listed here are 22 T cell receptor beta chains from one sample, sequenced in a study of type 1 regulatory T cells. TCRdb fed the reads into MiXCR, producing one record per CDR3 protein. The repertoire holds fewer than 25,000 distinct CDR3 sequences, with roughly 45% as singletons. These receptors lack a known antigen. The specimen sequenced was cultured T cells, either the whole culture or a sorted T cell fraction (not recorded which). All receptors derive from a human donor in good health.

This chain connects TRBV5-1 to TRBJ2-1; D is unresolved. V was pared by 0 bases and J by 6 bases, with 10 bases between. Germline lookup yields CDR1 SGHRS and CDR2 YFSETQ. This CDR3 is 14 amino acids long. CDR3 DNA sequence: TGCGCCAGCAGCTTGGAGGCCGCAACCAATGAGCAGTTCTTC. Its protein is CASSLEAATNEQFF.

This sequence joins TRBV3-1 and TRBJ2-5, with 9 bases fitting TRBD2. The CDR3 is made up of 15 amino acids. Germline CDR1 reads LGHDT; CDR2 reads YNNKEL (reference sequence). Unmatched junction bases numbered 12, after V lost 4 bases and J lost 9 bases. CDR3 DNA: TGTGCCAGCAGCCTTCGGTTAGCGGGGGTCGAGTCCCAGTACTTC. Translating it yields CASSLRLAGVESQYF.

The chain recombines TRBV5-4 with TRBJ1-1; D possibly corresponds to TRBD1 (5 bases). Germline CDR1 and CDR2: SGHNT and YYREEE (reference sequence). Trimming pared 5 bases from V and 6 bases from J, leaving 14 bases between. This CDR3 contains 13 residues. In DNA form, the CDR3 reads TGTGCCAGCAGTACCGGGACTCTCGCTGAAGCTTTCTTT. Translated: CASSTGTLAEAFF.

This clonotype turned up a few times. The chain uses TRBV6-6 and TRBJ2-7; 12 bases are shared with TRBD1. This CDR3 contains 15 residues. Germline-derived CDR1 and CDR2 are MNHNY and SVGAGI (reference sequence). The J segment lost 7 bases and the V segment lost 0 bases, leaving 4 bases of the junction unmatched. CDR3 coding DNA: TGTGCCAGCAGTTACTCGGGGACAGGGGGCGCGGAGCAGTACTTC. It translates to CASSYSGTGGAEQYF.

V gene TRBV6-5 combines with J gene TRBJ2-1; 7 nucleotides align to TRBD2. The germline gives CDR1 MNHEY, CDR2 SVGAGI. V lost 5 bases and J lost 3; bases outside the gene matches: 7. The CDR3 length is 15 residues. CDR3 sequence: CASSTSRGDYNEQFF. In DNA, the CDR3 is TGTGCCAGCAGTACTTCCCGGGGGGACTACAATGAGCAGTTCTTC.

The rearrangement uses TRBV29-1 and TRBJ1-2; D gene ambiguous. Germline CDR1 SQVTM, CDR2 ANQGSEA. CDR3 length: 10 amino acids. V lost 6 bases and J 6 bases, leaving 8 bases between the germline ends. For the CDR3, the DNA is TGCAGCGTCCGCCAGGATGGCTACACCTTC. It translates to CSVRQDGYTF.

The V and J genes are TRBV6-1 and TRBJ2-7; 9 nucleotides align to TRBD2. The germline V gene has CDR1 MNHNS and CDR2 SASEGT. The trim removed 9 bases at V and 2 bases at J, leaving 11 bases unmatched. This CDR3 is 15 amino acids long. The DNA for the CDR3 is TGTGCCAGTATTGTAGCGGGGGAGCTCCCCTACGAGCAGTACTTC. This sequence encodes CASIVAGELPYEQYF.

The chain employs TRBV18 and TRBJ2-7; D call uncertain. Germline V CDR1 and CDR2: KGHSH, LQKENI. V lost 1 base and J lost 6, with 16 bases in between. This CDR3 has 15 amino acids. CDR3 in amino acids: CASSPRSLAPGEQYF. The CDR3 DNA reads as TGTGCCAGCTCACCACGTTCTTTGGCTCCTGGCGAGCAGTACTTC.

This clonotype was seen a few times. The rearrangement links TRBV24-1 to TRBJ1-5; 9 nucleotides line up with TRBD1. The V and J ends lost 4 bases and 4 bases, in that order; junction bases with no gene match: 1. The V gene's germline CDR1 is KGHDR and CDR2 SFDVKD. The CDR3 length is 14 residues. CDR3 amino acids: CATSEGTGNQPQHF. The DNA of the CDR3 is TGTGCCACCAGTGAAGGGACAGGGAATCAGCCCCAGCATTTT.

In its sample, this clonotype ranks as medium-sized. The chain employs TRBV5-1 and TRBJ2-3, with TRBD2 matching over 8 bases. CDR3 length: 15 residues. With V trimmed by 2 bases and J by 2 bases, 4 bases remained unmatched. The germline gives CDR1 SGHRS, CDR2 YFSETQ. The CDR3 nucleotides are TGCGCCAGCAGCTTTGGCGGGGGGAACACAGATACGCAGTATTTT. Encoded protein: CASSFGGGNTDTQYF.

V and J are TRBV20-1 and TRBJ2-3; D might be TRBD2 (5 bases). Trimming pared 6 bases from V and 4 bases from J, leaving 23 bases between. Germline-derived CDR1 and CDR2 are DFQATT and SNEGSKA (reference sequence). The CDR3 sequence is 16 residues long. DNA of the CDR3: TGCAGTGCCACCCGTGCGACGGGGTCTCGGGCAGATACGCAGTATTTT. Amino acid sequence: CSATRATGSRADTQYF.

In its sample, this clonotype ranks as medium-sized. The chain uses TRBV2 and TRBJ1-1; no clear D. The germline gives CDR1 SNHLY, CDR2 FYNNEI. This CDR3 spans 15 amino acids. V lost 2 bases and J lost 4, with 14 bases in between. For the CDR3, the DNA is TGTGCCAGCAGTGAAAGGAGTTTGCGTGTCACTGAAGCTTTCTTT. Its protein product is CASSERSLRVTEAFF.

By share, this clonotype ranks as medium-sized (0.01 to 0.1%). This chain connects TRBV20-1 to TRBJ2-5, with D maybe TRBD1 (5 bases). Germline lookup yields CDR1 DFQATT and CDR2 SNEGSKA (reference sequence). The CDR3 length is 14 residues. With 1 base removed from V and 4 bases from J, the gap between germline ends came to 13 bases. CDR3: CSARGPGKIETQYF. CDR3 sequence (DNA): TGCAGTGCTAGAGGCCCAGGGAAAATAGAGACCCAGTACTTC.

The rearrangement uses TRBV5-1 and TRBJ1-6; unclear D gene. Germline V CDR1 and CDR2: SGHRS, YFSETQ. The V end was cut by 0 bases, the J end by 9 bases, with 10 bases between. This CDR3 has 14 residues. The CDR3 DNA reads as TGCGCCAGCAGCTTGGACGTTTCGGGTTCACCCCTCCACTTT. Residues: CASSLDVSGSPLHF.

This clonotype is labeled medium-sized. This rearrangement joins TRBV12-3 or TRBV12-4 to TRBJ1-6, with a possible D match to TRBD1 (5 bases). CDR3 size: 15 residues. The V end lost 5 bases, the J end lost 8 bases, and 16 bases lay between the germline ends. This chain's CDR3 is CASSHQGSPHSPLHF. In nucleotides, the CDR3 is TGTGCCAGCAGTCATCAGGGAAGTCCCCATTCACCCCTCCACTTT.

The chain links TRBV5-1 to TRBJ2-2, with 8 bases that match TRBD2. The V and J ends lost 0 bases and 0 bases, in that order; junction bases with no gene match: 1. This CDR3 region has 16 residues. From germline, CDR1 is SGHRS and CDR2 YFSETQ. The CDR3 protein is CASSLALAANTGELFF. DNA of the CDR3: TGCGCCAGCAGCTTGGCACTAGCGGCGAACACCGGGGAGCTGTTTTTT. Filled out from reference TRBV5-1 and TRBJ2-2, the complete variable domain reads KAGVTQTPRYLIKTRGQQVTLSCSPISGHRSVSWYQQTPGQGLQFLFEYFSETQRNKGNFPGRFSGRQFSNSRSEMNVSTLELGDSALYLCASSLALAANTGELFFGEGSRLTVL.

This clonotype qualifies as medium-sized. The gene calls are TRBV3-1 and TRBJ1-1; TRBD1 aligns across 8 bases. The germline CDR1 and CDR2 sequences are LGHDT and YNNKEL (reference sequence). After removal of 2 bases from V and 11 bases from J, the junction contained 7 bases not matched to a gene. The CDR3 loop spans 13 amino acids. The CDR3 loop reads CASSQTPTGDAFF. In DNA, the CDR3 is TGTGCCAGCAGCCAAACCCCGACAGGGGACGCTTTCTTT.

J is TRBJ2-3 and V is TRBV15; D is perhaps TRBD2 (6 bases). This CDR3 spans 19 amino acids. Trimming removed 0 bases from V and 2 bases from J, with 21 bases in between. The germline V gene encodes CDR1 LNHNV and CDR2 YYDKDF (reference sequence). The CDR3 loop reads CATSRDRLSRLGDTDTQYF. The CDR3 nucleotides read TGTGCCACCAGCAGAGATCGCCTTAGTAGACTAGGGGACACAGATACGCAGTATTTT.

This clonotype is judged medium-sized (0.01 to 0.1%). CDR3 sequence: CASSPKPGANNQPQHF. CDR3 nucleotides: TGCGCCAGCAGCCCAAAACCGGGGGCAAACAATCAGCCCCAGCATTTT. The chain links TRBV5-1 to TRBJ1-5, with D perhaps TRBD1 (6 bases). V was pared by 4 bases and J by 3 bases, with 17 bases between. The germline V gene encodes CDR1 SGHRS and CDR2 YFSETQ. CDR3 length: 16 amino acids.

The chain couples TRBV4-1 to TRBJ2-1; TRBD2 matches at 7 bases. The V gene end was trimmed by 4 bases and the J gene end by 0 bases; junction bases not matched to a gene: 9. The CDR3 has 17 amino acids. Germline values: CDR1 MGHRA, CDR2 YSYEKL. CDR3 residues: CASSPNFWGGSYNEQFF. The CDR3 nucleotides read TGCGCCAGCAGCCCAAATTTTTGGGGGGGCTCCTACAATGAGCAGTTCTTC.

This chain links TRBV6-5 with TRBJ2-1; 7 nucleotides align to TRBD1. CDR1 and CDR2 from the germline V gene are MNHEY and SVGAGI. Trimming removed 0 bases from V and 3 bases from J; junction bases left unmatched: 11. The CDR3 contains 18 residues. CDR3 sequence (DNA): TGTGCCAGCAGTTACTCGACAGGAAGCGGACAGGACTACAATGAGCAGTTCTTC. Its translation is CASSYSTGSGQDYNEQFF.

The chain is built from TRBV20-1 and TRBJ1-5, with D perhaps TRBD1 (6 bases). Trimming cost V 2 bases and J 7 bases, with 18 bases left between them. The CDR3 consists of 15 residues. Germline CDR1 is DFQATT and CDR2 is SNEGSKA (reference sequence). CDR3 loop: CSARQLGGQRQPQHF. CDR3 DNA sequence: TGCAGTGCTAGACAACTTGGGGGGCAGAGGCAGCCCCAGCATTTT.